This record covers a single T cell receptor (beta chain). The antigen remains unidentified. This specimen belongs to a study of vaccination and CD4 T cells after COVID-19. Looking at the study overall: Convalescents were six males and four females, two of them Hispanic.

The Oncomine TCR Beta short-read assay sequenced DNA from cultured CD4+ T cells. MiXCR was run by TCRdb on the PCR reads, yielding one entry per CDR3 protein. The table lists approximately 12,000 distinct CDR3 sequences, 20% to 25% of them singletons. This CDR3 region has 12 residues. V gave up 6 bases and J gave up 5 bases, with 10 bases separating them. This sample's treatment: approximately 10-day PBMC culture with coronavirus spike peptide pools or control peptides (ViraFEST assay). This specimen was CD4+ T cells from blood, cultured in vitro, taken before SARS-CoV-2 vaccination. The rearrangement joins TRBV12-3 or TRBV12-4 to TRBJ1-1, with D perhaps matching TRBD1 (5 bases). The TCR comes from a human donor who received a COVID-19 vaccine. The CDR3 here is CASRKGRTEAFF. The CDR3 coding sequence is TGTGCCAGCAGAAAGGGGAGGACTGAAGCTTTCTTT.